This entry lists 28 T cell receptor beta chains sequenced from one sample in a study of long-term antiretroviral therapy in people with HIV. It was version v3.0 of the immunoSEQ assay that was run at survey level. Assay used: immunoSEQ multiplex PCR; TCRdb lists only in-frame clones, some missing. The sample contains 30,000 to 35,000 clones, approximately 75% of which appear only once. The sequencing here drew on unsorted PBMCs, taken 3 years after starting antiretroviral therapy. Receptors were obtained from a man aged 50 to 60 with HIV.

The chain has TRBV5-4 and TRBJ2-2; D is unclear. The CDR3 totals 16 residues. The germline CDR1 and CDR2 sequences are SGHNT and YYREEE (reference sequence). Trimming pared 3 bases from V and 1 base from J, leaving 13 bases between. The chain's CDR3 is CASSWKTRMNTGELFF. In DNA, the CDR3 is TGTGCCAGCAGCTGGAAGACCCGGATGAACACCGGGGAGCTGTTTTTT.

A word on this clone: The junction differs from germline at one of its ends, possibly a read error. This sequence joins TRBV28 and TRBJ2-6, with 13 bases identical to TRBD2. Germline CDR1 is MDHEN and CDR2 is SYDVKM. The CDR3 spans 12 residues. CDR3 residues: CASSPRTSGGTF. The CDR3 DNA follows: TGTGCCAGCAGTCCCCGGACTAGCGGGGGCACCTTC.

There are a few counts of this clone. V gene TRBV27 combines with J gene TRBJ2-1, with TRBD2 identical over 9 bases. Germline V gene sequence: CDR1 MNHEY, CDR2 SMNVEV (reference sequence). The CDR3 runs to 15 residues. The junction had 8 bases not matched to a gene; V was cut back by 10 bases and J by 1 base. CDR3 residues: CAIGRGGGSYNEQFF. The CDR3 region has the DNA TGTGCCATTGGGCGGGGGGGCGGGTCCTACAATGAGCAGTTCTTC.

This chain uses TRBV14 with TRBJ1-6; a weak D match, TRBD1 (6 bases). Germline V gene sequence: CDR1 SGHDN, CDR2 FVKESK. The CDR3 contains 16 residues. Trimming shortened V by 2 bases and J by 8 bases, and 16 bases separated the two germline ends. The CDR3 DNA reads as TGTGCCAGCAGCCAACTTTACAGGGTCGAGGATTCACCCCTCCACTTT. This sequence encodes CASSQLYRVEDSPLHF.

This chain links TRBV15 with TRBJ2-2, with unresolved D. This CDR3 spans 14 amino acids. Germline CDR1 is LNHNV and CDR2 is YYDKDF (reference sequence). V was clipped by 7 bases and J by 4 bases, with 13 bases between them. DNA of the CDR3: TGTGCCACCACGGACGGATATGCCACCGGGGAGCTGTTTTTT. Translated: CATTDGYATGELFF. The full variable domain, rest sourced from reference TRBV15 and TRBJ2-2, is DAMVIQNPRYQVTQFGKPVTLSCSQTLNHNVMYWYQQKSSQAPKLLFHYYDKDFNNEADTPDNFQSRRPNTSFCFLDIRSPGLGDTAMYLCATTDGYATGELFFGEGSRLTVL.

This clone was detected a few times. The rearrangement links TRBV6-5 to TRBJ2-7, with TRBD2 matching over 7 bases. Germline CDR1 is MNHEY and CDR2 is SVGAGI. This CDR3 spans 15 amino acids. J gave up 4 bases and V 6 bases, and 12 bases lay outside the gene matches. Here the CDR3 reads CASRPRDYHPYEQYF. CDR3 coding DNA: TGTGCCAGCAGACCTAGGGACTACCATCCGTACGAGCAGTACTTC.

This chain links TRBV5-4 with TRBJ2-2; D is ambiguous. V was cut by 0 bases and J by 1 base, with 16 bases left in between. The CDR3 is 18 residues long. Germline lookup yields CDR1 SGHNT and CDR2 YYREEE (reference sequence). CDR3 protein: CASSLGAIGGMNTGELFF. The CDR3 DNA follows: TGTGCCAGCAGCTTGGGTGCTATCGGCGGTATGAACACCGGGGAGCTGTTTTTT. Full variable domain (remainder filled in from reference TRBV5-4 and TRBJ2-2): ETGVTQSPTHLIKTRGQQVTLRCSSQSGHNTVSWYQQALGQGPQFIFQYYREEENGRGNFPPRFSGLQFPNYSSELNVNALELDDSALYLCASSLGAIGGMNTGELFFGEGSRLTVL.

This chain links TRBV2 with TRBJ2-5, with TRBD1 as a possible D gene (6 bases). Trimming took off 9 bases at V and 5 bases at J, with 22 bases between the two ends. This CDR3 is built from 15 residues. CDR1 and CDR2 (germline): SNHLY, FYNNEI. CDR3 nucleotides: TGTGCCAGTGGCGGTCAGGGGCTAGCAGCTGAGACCCAGTACTTC. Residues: CASGGQGLAAETQYF.

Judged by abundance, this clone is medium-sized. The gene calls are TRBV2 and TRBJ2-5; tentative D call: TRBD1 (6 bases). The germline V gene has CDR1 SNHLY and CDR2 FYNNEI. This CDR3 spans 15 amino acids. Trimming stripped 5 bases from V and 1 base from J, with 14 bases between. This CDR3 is CASSPSQGFQETQYF. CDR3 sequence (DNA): TGTGCCAGCAGTCCCTCCCAGGGGTTCCAAGAGACCCAGTACTTC.

This chain's CDR3 is CASSPHFRGLSNQPQHF. CDR3 DNA: TGTGCCAGCAGCCCCCATTTCCGGGGATTAAGCAATCAGCCCCAGCATTTT. The genes are TRBV27 and TRBJ1-5; D ambiguous. Germline CDR1 reads MNHEY; CDR2 reads SMNVEV (reference sequence). CDR3 size: 17 residues. V lost 6 bases and J 1 base, leaving 19 bases between the germline ends.

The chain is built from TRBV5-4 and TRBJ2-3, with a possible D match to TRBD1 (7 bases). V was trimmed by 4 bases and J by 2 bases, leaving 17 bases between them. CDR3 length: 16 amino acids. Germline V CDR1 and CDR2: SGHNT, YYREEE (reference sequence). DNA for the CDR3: TGTGCCAGCAGCCTGAAGGGGGCGGGGACCACAGATACGCAGTATTTT. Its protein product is CASSLKGAGTTDTQYF.

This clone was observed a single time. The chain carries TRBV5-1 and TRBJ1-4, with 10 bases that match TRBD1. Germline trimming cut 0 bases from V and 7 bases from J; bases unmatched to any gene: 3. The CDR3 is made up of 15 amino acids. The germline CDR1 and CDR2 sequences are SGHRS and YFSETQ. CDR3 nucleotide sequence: TGCGCCAGCAGCTTGGGGACAGGGGGAGGTGAAAAACTGTTTTTT. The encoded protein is CASSLGTGGGEKLFF. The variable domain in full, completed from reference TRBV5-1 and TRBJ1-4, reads KAGVTQTPRYLIKTRGQQVTLSCSPISGHRSVSWYQQTPGQGLQFLFEYFSETQRNKGNFPGRFSGRQFSNSRSEMNVSTLELGDSALYLCASSLGTGGGEKLFFGSGTQLSVL.

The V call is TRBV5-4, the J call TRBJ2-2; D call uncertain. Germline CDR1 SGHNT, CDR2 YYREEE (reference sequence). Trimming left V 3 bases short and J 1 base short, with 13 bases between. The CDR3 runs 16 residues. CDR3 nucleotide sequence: TGTGCCAGCAGCTCACGTAGGGTAGGGAACACCGGGGAGCTGTTTTTT. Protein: CASSSRRVGNTGELFF.

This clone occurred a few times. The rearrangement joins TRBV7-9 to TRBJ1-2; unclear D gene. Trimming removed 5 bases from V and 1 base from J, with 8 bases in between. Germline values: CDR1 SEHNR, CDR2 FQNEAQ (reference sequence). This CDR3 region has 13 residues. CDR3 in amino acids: CASSPENNYGYTF. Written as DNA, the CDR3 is TGTGCCAGCAGCCCCGAAAATAACTATGGCTACACCTTC.

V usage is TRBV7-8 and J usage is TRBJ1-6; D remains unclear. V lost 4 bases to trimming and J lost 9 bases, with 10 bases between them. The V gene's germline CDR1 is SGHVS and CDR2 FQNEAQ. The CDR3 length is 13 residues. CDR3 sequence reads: CASSYVIGSPLHF. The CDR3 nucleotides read TGTGCCAGCAGCTACGTCATCGGTTCACCCCTCCACTTT. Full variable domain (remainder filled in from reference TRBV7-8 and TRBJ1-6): GAGVSQSPRYKVAKRGQDVALRCDPISGHVSLFWYQQALGQGPEFLTYFQNEAQLDKSGLPSDRFFAERPEGSVSTLKIQRTQQEDSAVYLCASSYVIGSPLHFGNGTRLTVT.

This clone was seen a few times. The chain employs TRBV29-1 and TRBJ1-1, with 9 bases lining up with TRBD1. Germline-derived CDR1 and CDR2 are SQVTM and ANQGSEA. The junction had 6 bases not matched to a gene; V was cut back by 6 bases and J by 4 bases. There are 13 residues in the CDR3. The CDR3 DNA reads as TGCAGCGTCGCCGGACAGGGGTTCACTGAAGCTTTCTTT. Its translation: CSVAGQGFTEAFF.

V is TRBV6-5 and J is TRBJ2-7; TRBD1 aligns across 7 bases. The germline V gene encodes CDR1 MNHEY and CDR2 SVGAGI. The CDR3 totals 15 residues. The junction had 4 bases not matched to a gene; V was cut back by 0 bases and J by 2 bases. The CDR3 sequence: CASSYSTQGAYEQYF. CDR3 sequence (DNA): TGTGCCAGCAGTTACTCTACTCAGGGGGCCTACGAGCAGTACTTC.

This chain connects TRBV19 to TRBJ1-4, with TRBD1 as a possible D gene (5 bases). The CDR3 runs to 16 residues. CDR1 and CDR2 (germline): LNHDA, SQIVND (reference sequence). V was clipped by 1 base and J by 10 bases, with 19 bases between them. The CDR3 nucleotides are TGTGCCAGTAGTATAGGAGTTTGGCAGGGTCGCGTAAAACTGTTTTTT. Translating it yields CASSIGVWQGRVKLFF.

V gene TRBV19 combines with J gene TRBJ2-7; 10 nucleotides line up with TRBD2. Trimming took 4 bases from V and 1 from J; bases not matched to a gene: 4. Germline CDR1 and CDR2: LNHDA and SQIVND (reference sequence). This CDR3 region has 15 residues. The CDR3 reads CASSKASGGSYEQYF. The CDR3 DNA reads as TGTGCCAGTAGTAAGGCTAGCGGGGGTTCCTACGAGCAGTACTTC.

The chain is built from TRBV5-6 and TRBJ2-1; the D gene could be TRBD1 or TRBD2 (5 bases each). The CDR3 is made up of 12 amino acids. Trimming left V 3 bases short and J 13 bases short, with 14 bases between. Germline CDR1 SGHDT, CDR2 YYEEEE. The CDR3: CASSSLGRTQFF. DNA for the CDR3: TGTGCCAGCAGCTCGCTGGGACGTACACAGTTCTTC.

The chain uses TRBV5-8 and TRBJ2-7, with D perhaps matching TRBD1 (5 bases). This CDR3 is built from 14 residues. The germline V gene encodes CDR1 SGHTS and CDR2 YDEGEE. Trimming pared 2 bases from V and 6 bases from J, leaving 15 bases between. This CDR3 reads CASSLPGRPSEQYF. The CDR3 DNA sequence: TGTGCCAGCAGCTTACCAGGGCGGCCTTCCGAGCAGTACTTC.

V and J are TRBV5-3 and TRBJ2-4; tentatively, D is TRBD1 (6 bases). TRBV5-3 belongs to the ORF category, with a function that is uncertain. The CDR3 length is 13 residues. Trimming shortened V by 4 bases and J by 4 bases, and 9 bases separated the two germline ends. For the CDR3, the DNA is TGTGCCAGAAGCCTAGGGGGAAAAAACATTCAGTACTTC. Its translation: CARSLGGKNIQYF.

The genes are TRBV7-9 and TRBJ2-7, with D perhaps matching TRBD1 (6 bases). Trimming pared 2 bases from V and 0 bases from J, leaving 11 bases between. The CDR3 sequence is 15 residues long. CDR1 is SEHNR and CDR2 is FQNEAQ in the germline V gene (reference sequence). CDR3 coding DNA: TGTGCCAGCAGCTTATGGCAGGGGACCTCCTACGAGCAGTACTTC. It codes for CASSLWQGTSYEQYF.

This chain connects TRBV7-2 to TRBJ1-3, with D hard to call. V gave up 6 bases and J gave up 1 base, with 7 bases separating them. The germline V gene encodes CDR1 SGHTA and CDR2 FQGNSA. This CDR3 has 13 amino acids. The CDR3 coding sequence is TGTGCCAGCAGACAACAGTCTGGAAACACCATATATTTT. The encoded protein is CASRQQSGNTIYF.

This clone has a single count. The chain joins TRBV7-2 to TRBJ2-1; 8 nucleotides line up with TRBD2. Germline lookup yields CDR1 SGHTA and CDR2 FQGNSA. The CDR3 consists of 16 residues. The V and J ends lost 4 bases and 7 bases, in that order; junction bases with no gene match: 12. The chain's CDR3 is CASSSLGRAQGNEQFF. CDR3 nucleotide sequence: TGTGCCAGCAGCTCCCTCGGGAGGGCCCAAGGAAATGAGCAGTTCTTC. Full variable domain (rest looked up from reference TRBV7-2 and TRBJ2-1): GAGVSQSPSNKVTEKGKDVELRCDPISGHTALYWYRQSLGQGLEFLIYFQGNSAPDKSGLPSDRFSAERTGGSVSTLTIQRTQQEDSAVYLCASSSLGRAQGNEQFFGPGTRLTVL.

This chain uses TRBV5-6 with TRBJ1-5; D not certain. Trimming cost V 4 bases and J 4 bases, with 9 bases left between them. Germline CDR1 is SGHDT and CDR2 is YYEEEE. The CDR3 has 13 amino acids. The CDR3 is CASSLGRNQPQHF. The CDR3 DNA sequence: TGTGCCAGCAGCCTAGGACGGAATCAGCCCCAGCATTTT.

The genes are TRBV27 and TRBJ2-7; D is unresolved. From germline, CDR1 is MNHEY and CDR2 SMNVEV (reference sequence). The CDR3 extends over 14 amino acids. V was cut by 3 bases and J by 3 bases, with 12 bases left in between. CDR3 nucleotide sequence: TGTGCCAGCAGTTTTAACGGGCAGAACTACGAGCAGTACTTC. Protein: CASSFNGQNYEQYF.

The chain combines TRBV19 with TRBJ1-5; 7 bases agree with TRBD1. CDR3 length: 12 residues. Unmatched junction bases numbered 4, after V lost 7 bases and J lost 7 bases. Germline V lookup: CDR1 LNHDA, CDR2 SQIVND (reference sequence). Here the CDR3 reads CASTTGRQPQHF. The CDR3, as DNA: TGTGCCAGTACGACAGGGCGACAGCCCCAGCATTTT.